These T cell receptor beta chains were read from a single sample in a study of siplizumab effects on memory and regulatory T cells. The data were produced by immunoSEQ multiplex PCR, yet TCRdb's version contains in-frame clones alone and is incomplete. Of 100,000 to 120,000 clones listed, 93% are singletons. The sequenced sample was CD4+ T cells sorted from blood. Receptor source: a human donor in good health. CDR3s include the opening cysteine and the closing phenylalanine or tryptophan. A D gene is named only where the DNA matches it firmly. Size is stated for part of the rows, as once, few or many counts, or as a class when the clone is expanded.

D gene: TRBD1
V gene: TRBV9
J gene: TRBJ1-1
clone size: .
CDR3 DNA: TGTGCCAGCAGCGTACAGGGGGCCGGTACTGAAGCTTTCTTT
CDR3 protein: CASSVQGAGTEAFF

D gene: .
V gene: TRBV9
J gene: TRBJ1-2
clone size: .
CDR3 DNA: TGTGCCAGCAGCGTAGCCGCGTCGCAGGGTGGTGGCTACACCTTC
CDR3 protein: CASSVAASQGGGYTF

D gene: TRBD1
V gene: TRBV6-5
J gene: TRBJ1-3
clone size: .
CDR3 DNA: TGTGCCAGCAAACAGGGGGCTTCTGGAAACACCATATATTTT
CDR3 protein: CASKQGASGNTIYF

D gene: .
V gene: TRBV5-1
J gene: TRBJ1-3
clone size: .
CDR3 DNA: TGCGCCAGCAGCTTGGGATGGGGCTCTGGAAACACCATATATTTT
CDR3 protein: CASSLGWGSGNTIYF

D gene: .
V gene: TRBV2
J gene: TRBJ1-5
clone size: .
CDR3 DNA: TGTGCCAGCAGTTCAGGGTTGTGGCAGCCCCAGCATTTT
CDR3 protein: CASSSGLWQPQHF

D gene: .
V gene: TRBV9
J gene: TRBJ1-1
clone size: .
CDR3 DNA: TGTGCCAGCAGCGTCGCCGTGAACACTGAAGCTTTCTTT
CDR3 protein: CASSVAVNTEAFF

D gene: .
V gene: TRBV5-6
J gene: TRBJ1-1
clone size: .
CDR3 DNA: TGTGCCAGCTATGGGGGCCAGGAGATGAACACTGAAGCTTTCTTT
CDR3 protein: CASYGGQEMNTEAFF

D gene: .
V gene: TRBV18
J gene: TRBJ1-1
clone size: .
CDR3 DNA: TGTGCCAGCTCGTCGGGTGGTGAAGCTTTCTTT
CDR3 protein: CASSSGGEAFF

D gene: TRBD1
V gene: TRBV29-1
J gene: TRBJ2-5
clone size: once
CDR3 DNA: TGCAGCGTCTCGCAGGGGGCCAATCTACAAGAGACCCAGTACTTC
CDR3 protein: CSVSQGANLQETQYF

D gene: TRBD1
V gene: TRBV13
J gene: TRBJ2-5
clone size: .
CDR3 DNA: TGTGCCAGCAGCTTAGGTCCCAGGGGGCGGGAGACCCAGTACTTC
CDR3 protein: CASSLGPRGRETQYF

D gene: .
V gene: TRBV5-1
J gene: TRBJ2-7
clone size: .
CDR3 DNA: TGCGCCAGCAGAATCATTGAGGCTTCCTACGAGCAGTACTTC
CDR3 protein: CASRIIEASYEQYF

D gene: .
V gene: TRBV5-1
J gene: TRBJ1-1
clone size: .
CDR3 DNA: TGCGCCAGCCTTCCGGGGAAGGGCACTGAAGCTTTCTTT
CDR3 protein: CASLPGKGTEAFF

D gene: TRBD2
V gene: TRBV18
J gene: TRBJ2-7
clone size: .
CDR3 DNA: TGTGCCAGCTCACCAAGTGTAGCGGGAGCAGACGAGCAGTACTTC
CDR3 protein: CASSPSVAGADEQYF

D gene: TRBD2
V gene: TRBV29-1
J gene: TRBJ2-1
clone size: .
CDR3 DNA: TGCAGCGTTTTAACTAGCGGATTATACAATGAGCAGTTCTTC
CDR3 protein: CSVLTSGLYNEQFF

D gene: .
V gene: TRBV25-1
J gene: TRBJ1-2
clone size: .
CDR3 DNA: TGTGCCACCAGGTCAGGGCTTAACTATGGCTACACCTTC
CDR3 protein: CATRSGLNYGYTF

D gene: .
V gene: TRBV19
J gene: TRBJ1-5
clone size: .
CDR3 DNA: TGTGCCAGTAGTCGGGGGACGCGTCAGCCCCAGCATTTT
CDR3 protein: CASSRGTRQPQHF

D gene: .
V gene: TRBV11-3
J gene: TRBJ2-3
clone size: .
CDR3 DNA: TGTGCCAGCAGCCGAGGGGCCTCTATGGCAGATACGCAGTATTTT
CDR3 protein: CASSRGASMADTQYF

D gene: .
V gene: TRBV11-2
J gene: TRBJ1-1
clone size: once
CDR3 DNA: TGTGCCAGCAGCTTCCGGGAGAACACTGAAGCTTTCTTT
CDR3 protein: CASSFRENTEAFF

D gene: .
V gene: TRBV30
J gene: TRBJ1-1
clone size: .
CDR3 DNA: TGTGCCTGGAGAAAGGGGGGAATGAACACTGAAGCTTTCTTT
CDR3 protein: CAWRKGGMNTEAFF

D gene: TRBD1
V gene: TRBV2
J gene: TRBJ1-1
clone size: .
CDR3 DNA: TGTGCCAGCAGACTGGACAGGGTGGAGGGCACTGAAGCTTTCTTT
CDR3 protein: CASRLDRVEGTEAFF

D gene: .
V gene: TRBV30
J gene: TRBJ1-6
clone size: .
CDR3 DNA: TGTGCCTGGAGCAGACAATCACCCCTCCACTTT
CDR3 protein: CAWSRQSPLHF

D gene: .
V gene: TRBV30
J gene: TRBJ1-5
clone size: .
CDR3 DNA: TGTGCCTGGAGTGTACGCAGGGCCAATCAGCCCCAGCATTTT
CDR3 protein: CAWSVRRANQPQHF

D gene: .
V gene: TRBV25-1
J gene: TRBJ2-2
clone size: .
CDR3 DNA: TGTGCCAGCAGGGGAGGGGGGCCGAACACCGGGGAGCTGTTTTTT
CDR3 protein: CASRGGGPNTGELFF

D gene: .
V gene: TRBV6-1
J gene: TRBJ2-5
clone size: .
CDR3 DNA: TGTGCCGGGTCAGGGGCCTCGGAGACCCAGTACTTC
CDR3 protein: CAGSGASETQYF

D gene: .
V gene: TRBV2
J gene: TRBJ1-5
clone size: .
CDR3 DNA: TGTGCCAGCAGTGATCAGCCTAATCAGCCCCAGCATTTT
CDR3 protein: CASSDQPNQPQHF

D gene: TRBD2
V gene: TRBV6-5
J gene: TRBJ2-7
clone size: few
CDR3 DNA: TGTGCCAGCAGTTTAGGCGGGAGTAGAAGGTACGAGCAGTACTTC
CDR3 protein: CASSLGGSRRYEQYF

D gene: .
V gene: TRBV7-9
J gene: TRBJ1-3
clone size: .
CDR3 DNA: TGTGCCAGCAGCTCAGCCAGGGGACGCTCTGGAAACACCATATATTTT
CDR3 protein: CASSSARGRSGNTIYF

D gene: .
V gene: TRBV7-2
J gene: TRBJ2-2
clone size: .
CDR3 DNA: TGTGCCAGCAGCTTAGGGCTAGGCACCGGGGAGCTGTTTTTT
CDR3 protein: CASSLGLGTGELFF

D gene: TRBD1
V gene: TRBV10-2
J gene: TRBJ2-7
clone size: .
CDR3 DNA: TGCGCCAGCAGTGGACAGGGGAGTTTCTACGAGCAGTACTTC
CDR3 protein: CASSGQGSFYEQYF

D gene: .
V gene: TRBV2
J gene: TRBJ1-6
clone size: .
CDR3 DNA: TGTGCCCGGGGGGAATCCTATAATTCACCCCTCCACTTT
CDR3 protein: CARGESYNSPLHF

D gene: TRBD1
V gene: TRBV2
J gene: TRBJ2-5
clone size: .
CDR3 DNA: TGTGCCAGCAGCCAGACAGGGGTAGAGACCCAGTACTTC
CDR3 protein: CASSQTGVETQYF

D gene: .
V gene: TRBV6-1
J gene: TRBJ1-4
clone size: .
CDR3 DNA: TGTGCCAGCAAGACGGGGGATGCAACTAATGAAAAACTGTTTTTT
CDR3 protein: CASKTGDATNEKLFF

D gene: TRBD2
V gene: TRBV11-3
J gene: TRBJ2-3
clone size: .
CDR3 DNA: TGTGCCACCCGAGGACTAGCGGGAGATACGCAGTATTTT
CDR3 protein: CATRGLAGDTQYF

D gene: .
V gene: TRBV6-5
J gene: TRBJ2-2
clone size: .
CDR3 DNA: TGTGCCAGCAGTCCCCGACCGGAGAACACCGGGGAGCTGTTTTTT
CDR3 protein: CASSPRPENTGELFF

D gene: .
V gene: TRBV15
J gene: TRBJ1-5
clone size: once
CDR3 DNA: TGTGCCACCAGCAGAGAACTGACAGGCCTCGGGCCCCAGCATTTT
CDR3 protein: CATSRELTGLGPQHF

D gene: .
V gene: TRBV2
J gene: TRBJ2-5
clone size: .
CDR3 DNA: TGTGCCAGCAGTGAAGCGCTTTGGCAAGAGACCCAGTACTTC
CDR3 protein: CASSEALWQETQYF

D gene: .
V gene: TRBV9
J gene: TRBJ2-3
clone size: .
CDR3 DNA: TGTGCCAGCAGCGTAGTAGGGGCAGGGACAGATACGCAGTATTTT
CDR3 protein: CASSVVGAGTDTQYF

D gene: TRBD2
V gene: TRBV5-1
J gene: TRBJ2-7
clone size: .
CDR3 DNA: TGCGCCAGCAGCCCCGGAAATGCGGGGGATTCCTACGAGCAGTACTTC
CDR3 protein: CASSPGNAGDSYEQYF

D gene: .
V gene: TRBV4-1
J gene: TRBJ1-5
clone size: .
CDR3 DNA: TGCGCCAGCAGCCAAGATTCAGGGCGGCCCCAGCATTTT
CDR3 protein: CASSQDSGRPQHF

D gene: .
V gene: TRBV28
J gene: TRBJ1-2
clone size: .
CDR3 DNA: TGTGCCAGCAGTTTAATGGCCTATGGCTACACCTTC
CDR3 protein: CASSLMAYGYTF

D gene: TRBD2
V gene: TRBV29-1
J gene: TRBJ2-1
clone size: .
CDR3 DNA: TGCAGCGTTGAAGTAGCGGGAGTGGGAAAAGATGAGCAGTTCTTC
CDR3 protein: CSVEVAGVGKDEQFF